This T cell receptor (beta chain) is drawn from a study of T-cell reconstitution after alpha-beta-depleted transplantation in children. The CDR3 loop spans 14 amino acids. Trimming shortened V by 5 bases and J by 7 bases, and 15 bases separated the two germline ends. Germline V lookup: CDR1 SGHTA, CDR2 FQGNSA. The authors prepared the TCRbeta library with unique molecular identifiers. TCRdb reprocessed the PCR reads via MiXCR and lists one record per CDR3 protein. The repertoire holds 600,000 to 700,000 distinct CDR3 sequences, with 15% to 20% as singletons. This rearrangement joins TRBV7-2 to TRBJ1-5; D is ambiguous. This receptor was obtained from a human donor who donated a stem cell graft to a child with acute myeloid leukemia. The specimen was PBMCs from the stem cell graft donor, collected from the stem cell graft. In DNA, the CDR3 is TGTGCCAGCAGCCAAACAGTAGCGGGCCAGCCCCAGCATTTT. Its translation is CASSQTVAGQPQHF.